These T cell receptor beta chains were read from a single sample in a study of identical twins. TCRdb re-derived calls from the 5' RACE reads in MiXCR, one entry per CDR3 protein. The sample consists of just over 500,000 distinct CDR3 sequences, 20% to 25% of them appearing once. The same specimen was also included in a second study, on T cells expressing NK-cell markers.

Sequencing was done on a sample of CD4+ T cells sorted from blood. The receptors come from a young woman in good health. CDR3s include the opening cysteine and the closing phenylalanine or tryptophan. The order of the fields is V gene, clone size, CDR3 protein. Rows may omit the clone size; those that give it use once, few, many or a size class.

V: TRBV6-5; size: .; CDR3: CASSNTGSSYNEQFF
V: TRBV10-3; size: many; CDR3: CAISENGLAGANEQFF
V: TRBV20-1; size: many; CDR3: CSARSGGANTGELFF
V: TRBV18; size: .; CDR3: CASSPGRADYGYTF
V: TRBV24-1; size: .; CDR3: CATSDASASYNEQFF
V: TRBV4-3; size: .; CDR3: CASSHRGLGEQFF
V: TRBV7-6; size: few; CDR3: CASRGQSNTEAFF
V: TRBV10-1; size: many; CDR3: CASSRDRAYNEQFF
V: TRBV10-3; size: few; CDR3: CAITSTISNYGYTF
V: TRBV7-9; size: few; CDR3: CASSGRDRDNYGYTF
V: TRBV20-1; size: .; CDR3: CSARRQGLMNTEAFF
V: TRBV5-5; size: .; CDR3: CASSLDPGFTYEQYF
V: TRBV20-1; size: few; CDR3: CSAGQGWTEAFF
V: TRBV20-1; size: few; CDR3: CSARAAGTRGEQYF
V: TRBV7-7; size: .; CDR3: CASKLQPANTGELFF
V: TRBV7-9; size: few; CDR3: CASSVGTLGYTF
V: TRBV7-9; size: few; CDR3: CASSSFRSPLVSEAFF
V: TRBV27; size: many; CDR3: CASSLRDGYEQYF